The rows below give T cell receptor beta chains drawn from one sample of a study of blood T cell repertoires in COVID-19. Only in-frame clones appear in the TCRdb table, and some are missing; sequencing was by immunoSEQ multiplex PCR. Of approximately 400,000 clones in the sample, 88% were seen once. The sequenced sample consisted of peripheral blood. The receptors stem from a woman aged 50 to 65 with COVID-19, enrolled during active disease. Both conserved end residues are part of each CDR3. The D gene is left open where the match is weak. The listing skips clone size in some rows; elsewhere it reads once, few, many or a size class.

clone_size: -
v_call: TRBV5-1
j_call: TRBJ1-2
d_call: -
cdr3_aa: CASSLDSFGGSSYGYTF
cdr3_nt: TGCGCCAGCAGCTTGGATTCTTTCGGGGGTTCAAGTTATGGCTACACCTTC

clone_size: -
v_call: TRBV30
j_call: TRBJ1-1
d_call: -
cdr3_aa: CAWSTRGGSTEAFF
cdr3_nt: TGTGCCTGGAGTACCCGGGGGGGGTCCACTGAAGCTTTCTTT

clone_size: -
v_call: TRBV6-1
j_call: TRBJ1-6
d_call: -
cdr3_aa: CASRPLENSPLHF
cdr3_nt: TGTGCCAGCAGACCCCTAGAGAATTCACCCCTCCACTTT

clone_size: -
v_call: TRBV5-1
j_call: TRBJ1-1
d_call: -
cdr3_aa: CASTPGGVNTEAFF
cdr3_nt: TGCGCCAGCACCCCTGGAGGAGTGAACACTGAAGCTTTCTTT

clone_size: -
v_call: TRBV7-9
j_call: TRBJ2-1
d_call: -
cdr3_aa: CASSLDRGIYNEQFF
cdr3_nt: TGTGCCAGCAGCTTAGACCGGGGGATCTACAATGAGCAGTTCTTC

clone_size: -
v_call: TRBV7-7
j_call: TRBJ2-7
d_call: TRBD1
cdr3_aa: CASSPLSQGDYEQYF
cdr3_nt: TGTGCCAGCAGTCCCTTAAGCCAGGGGGATTACGAGCAGTACTTC

clone_size: -
v_call: TRBV6-5
j_call: TRBJ1-2
d_call: -
cdr3_aa: CASKRINYGYTF
cdr3_nt: TGTGCCAGCAAGCGGATAAACTATGGCTACACCTTC

clone_size: -
v_call: TRBV12-1
j_call: TRBJ1-2
d_call: -
cdr3_aa: CASSWGRQDSGYTF
cdr3_nt: TGTGCCAGCAGCTGGGGGCGACAGGACAGCGGCTACACCTTC

clone_size: -
v_call: TRBV2
j_call: TRBJ1-3
d_call: TRBD1
cdr3_aa: CASSPGQGFSSGNTIYF
cdr3_nt: TGTGCCAGCAGCCCCGGACAGGGGTTTTCCTCTGGAAACACCATATATTTT

clone_size: few
v_call: TRBV6-7
j_call: TRBJ1-2
d_call: -
cdr3_aa: CASSYSISVAIRVYTF
cdr3_nt: TGTGCCAGCAGTTACTCGATATCGGTCGCAATTAGAGTTTACACCTTC

clone_size: -
v_call: TRBV6-6
j_call: TRBJ1-5
d_call: -
cdr3_aa: CASSYSGGESNQPQHF
cdr3_nt: TGTGCCAGCAGTTACTCGGGAGGGGAAAGCAATCAGCCCCAGCATTTT

clone_size: -
v_call: TRBV10-2
j_call: TRBJ1-2
d_call: -
cdr3_aa: CASSAAGGSNYGYTF
cdr3_nt: TGCGCCAGCAGTGCGGCCGGGGGGAGTAACTATGGCTACACCTTC

clone_size: -
v_call: TRBV2
j_call: TRBJ2-5
d_call: -
cdr3_aa: CASSRDIQETQYF
cdr3_nt: TGTGCCAGCAGCCGGGACATCCAAGAGACCCAGTACTTC

clone_size: -
v_call: TRBV29-1
j_call: TRBJ1-1
d_call: -
cdr3_aa: CRLALRQKRALGAFF
cdr3_nt: TGCAGGCTGGCCCTGAGGCAGAAGCGCGCGCTAGGCGCTTTCTTT

clone_size: -
v_call: TRBV7-9
j_call: TRBJ2-7
d_call: TRBD1
cdr3_aa: CASSKPPGTGPYEQYF
cdr3_nt: TGTGCCAGCAGCAAGCCCCCCGGGACAGGGCCCTACGAGCAGTACTTC

clone_size: -
v_call: TRBV10-1
j_call: TRBJ1-5
d_call: -
cdr3_aa: CAISKQEPTGQPQHF
cdr3_nt: TGCGCCATAAGCAAACAGGAGCCTACTGGTCAGCCCCAGCATTTT

clone_size: -
v_call: TRBV7-9
j_call: TRBJ2-7
d_call: TRBD1
cdr3_aa: CASSLKTGSSYEQYF
cdr3_nt: TGTGCCAGCAGCTTAAAGACAGGGAGCTCCTACGAGCAGTACTTC

clone_size: -
v_call: TRBV29-1
j_call: TRBJ2-2
d_call: TRBD1
cdr3_aa: CSGRRDSLTGELFF
cdr3_nt: TGCAGCGGACGCCGGGACAGTCTCACCGGGGAGCTGTTTTTT

clone_size: -
v_call: TRBV28
j_call: TRBJ2-7
d_call: -
cdr3_aa: CASRRAGNDYEQYF
cdr3_nt: TGTGCCTCCAGAAGGGCAGGGAATGACTACGAGCAGTACTTC

clone_size: -
v_call: TRBV6-5
j_call: TRBJ1-1
d_call: TRBD1
cdr3_aa: CATSRSGGDNTEAFF
cdr3_nt: TGTGCCACCTCCCGATCAGGGGGCGACAACACTGAAGCTTTCTTT

clone_size: -
v_call: TRBV18
j_call: TRBJ2-6
d_call: TRBD2
cdr3_aa: CASTSGGDPGANVLTF
cdr3_nt: TGTGCCAGCACATCCGGGGGGGACCCTGGGGCCAACGTCCTGACTTTC

clone_size: -
v_call: TRBV12-3/TRBV12-4
j_call: TRBJ1-2
d_call: -
cdr3_aa: CASSWLVTSGYTF
cdr3_nt: TGTGCCAGCAGTTGGCTCGTGACTAGTGGCTACACCTTC

clone_size: -
v_call: TRBV6-5
j_call: TRBJ2-2
d_call: -
cdr3_aa: CASKRNTGELFF
cdr3_nt: TGTGCCAGCAAGCGGAACACCGGGGAGCTGTTTTTT

clone_size: -
v_call: TRBV28
j_call: TRBJ2-7
d_call: TRBD2
cdr3_aa: CASRTYSGGKEQYF
cdr3_nt: TGTGCCAGCCGAACTTACAGCGGGGGGAAGGAGCAGTACTTC

clone_size: -
v_call: TRBV9
j_call: TRBJ2-1
d_call: TRBD2
cdr3_aa: CASSPTASGGTNEQFF
cdr3_nt: TGTGCCAGCAGCCCGACCGCGAGCGGGGGTACAAATGAGCAGTTCTTC

clone_size: -
v_call: TRBV30
j_call: TRBJ2-7
d_call: TRBD2
cdr3_aa: CAWRGSGNYEQYF
cdr3_nt: TGTGCCTGGAGAGGTAGCGGGAACTACGAGCAGTACTTC

clone_size: -
v_call: TRBV7-9
j_call: TRBJ1-1
d_call: -
cdr3_aa: CASSLGSGRNTMNTEAFF
cdr3_nt: TGTGCCAGCAGCTTAGGATCTGGGAGGAACACAATGAACACTGAAGCTTTCTTT

clone_size: -
v_call: TRBV6-5
j_call: TRBJ1-3
d_call: -
cdr3_aa: CASAMQQGGNTIYF
cdr3_nt: TGTGCCAGCGCGATGCAACAGGGTGGAAACACCATATATTTT

clone_size: -
v_call: TRBV6-1
j_call: TRBJ1-5
d_call: -
cdr3_aa: CASSDLQGTQHF
cdr3_nt: TGTGCCAGCAGTGACCTTCAGGGGACCCAGCATTTT

clone_size: -
v_call: TRBV7-9
j_call: TRBJ2-7
d_call: TRBD1
cdr3_aa: CASLQGDYEQYF
cdr3_nt: TGTGCCAGTCTACAGGGGGACTACGAGCAGTACTTC

clone_size: -
v_call: TRBV2
j_call: TRBJ2-5
d_call: TRBD1
cdr3_aa: CASKRGQQETQYF
cdr3_nt: TGTGCCAGCAAAAGGGGGCAGCAAGAGACCCAGTACTTC

clone_size: -
v_call: TRBV19
j_call: TRBJ2-1
d_call: -
cdr3_aa: CASSPNGGGYNEQFF
cdr3_nt: TGTGCCAGTAGTCCCAACGGGGGTGGCTACAATGAGCAGTTCTTC

clone_size: -
v_call: TRBV5-4
j_call: TRBJ2-1
d_call: -
cdr3_aa: CASSLRKGPGSYNEQFF
cdr3_nt: TGTGCCAGCAGCTTGCGGAAAGGCCCAGGTTCCTACAATGAGCAGTTCTTC

clone_size: -
v_call: TRBV18
j_call: TRBJ2-1
d_call: -
cdr3_aa: CASSPQAGEINEQFF
cdr3_nt: TGTGCCAGCTCACCACAGGCAGGGGAAATAAATGAGCAGTTCTTC

clone_size: -
v_call: TRBV30
j_call: TRBJ2-3
d_call: -
cdr3_aa: CAWSVGAGSTDTQYF
cdr3_nt: TGTGCCTGGAGTGTAGGGGCGGGGAGCACAGATACGCAGTATTTT

clone_size: -
v_call: TRBV5-6
j_call: TRBJ1-2
d_call: -
cdr3_aa: CASSLERANYGYTF
cdr3_nt: TGTGCCAGCAGCTTGGAGAGAGCTAACTATGGCTACACCTTC

clone_size: -
v_call: TRBV6-1
j_call: TRBJ2-5
d_call: -
cdr3_aa: CASSDYRVGETQYF
cdr3_nt: TGTGCCAGCAGTGATTACAGGGTCGGTGAGACCCAGTACTTC

clone_size: -
v_call: TRBV11-1
j_call: TRBJ1-1
d_call: -
cdr3_aa: CASSLGVAGEAFF
cdr3_nt: TGTGCCAGCAGCTTAGGCGTGGCAGGGGAAGCTTTCTTT

clone_size: -
v_call: TRBV28
j_call: TRBJ1-2
d_call: TRBD1
cdr3_aa: CASSLITGGAPRGYTF
cdr3_nt: TGTGCCAGCAGTTTAATAACAGGGGGCGCCCCAAGAGGCTACACCTTC

clone_size: -
v_call: TRBV25-1
j_call: TRBJ1-3
d_call: TRBD1
cdr3_aa: CASSDETGRNTIYF
cdr3_nt: TGTGCCAGCAGTGATGAGACAGGGAGAAACACCATATATTTT

clone_size: -
v_call: TRBV6-5
j_call: TRBJ2-2
d_call: TRBD1
cdr3_aa: CASSLRTGPGGELFF
cdr3_nt: TGTGCCAGCAGTTTGAGGACAGGACCAGGCGGGGAGCTGTTTTTT

clone_size: -
v_call: TRBV19
j_call: TRBJ2-1
d_call: -
cdr3_aa: CASSIGQGLGGNEQFF
cdr3_nt: TGTGCCAGTAGTATAGGACAGGGACTGGGAGGTAATGAGCAGTTCTTC

clone_size: -
v_call: TRBV19
j_call: TRBJ1-4
d_call: -
cdr3_aa: CASSPPGGRGEKLFF
cdr3_nt: TGTGCCAGTAGCCCCCCCGGGGGGAGAGGTGAAAAACTGTTTTTT

clone_size: -
v_call: TRBV11-3
j_call: TRBJ2-5
d_call: -
cdr3_aa: CASSLNRAAETQYF
cdr3_nt: TGTGCCAGCAGCCTAAACAGGGCTGCCGAGACCCAGTACTTC

clone_size: once
v_call: TRBV4-1
j_call: TRBJ2-3
d_call: TRBD2
cdr3_aa: CASSHKGGGTSGDTQYF
cdr3_nt: TGCGCCAGCAGCCACAAAGGGGGGGGGACTAGCGGAGATACGCAGTATTTT

clone_size: -
v_call: TRBV19
j_call: TRBJ2-1
d_call: -
cdr3_aa: CASSTGFGGEQFF
cdr3_nt: TGTGCCAGCTCGACAGGGTTCGGGGGTGAGCAGTTCTTC

clone_size: once
v_call: TRBV5-8
j_call: TRBJ1-2
d_call: TRBD1
cdr3_aa: CASSSYYRGARGYTF
cdr3_nt: TGTGCCAGCAGCAGCTACTACAGGGGCGCTCGGGGCTACACCTTC

clone_size: -
v_call: TRBV6-2/TRBV6-3
j_call: TRBJ2-7
d_call: TRBD1
cdr3_aa: CASSWGQGAYEQYF
cdr3_nt: TGTGCCAGCAGCTGGGGACAGGGGGCGTACGAGCAGTACTTC

clone_size: -
v_call: TRBV29-1
j_call: TRBJ1-2
d_call: -
cdr3_aa: CSVEFIGEGYGYTF
cdr3_nt: TGCAGCGTTGAATTTATCGGGGAGGGCTATGGCTACACCTTC

clone_size: -
v_call: TRBV30
j_call: TRBJ1-1
d_call: -
cdr3_aa: CAWSTGHSYTEAFF
cdr3_nt: TGTGCCTGGAGTACAGGCCACAGCTACACTGAAGCTTTCTTT

clone_size: once
v_call: TRBV7-2
j_call: TRBJ2-2
d_call: TRBD2
cdr3_aa: CASSTSGGGTGELFF
cdr3_nt: TGTGCCAGCAGCACTAGCGGGGGTGGCACCGGGGAGCTGTTTTTT

clone_size: few
v_call: TRBV3-1/TRBV3-2
j_call: TRBJ1-1
d_call: TRBD1
cdr3_aa: CASSQQQGAAAFF
cdr3_nt: TGTGCCAGCAGCCAACAACAGGGGGCGGCAGCTTTCTTT

clone_size: once
v_call: TRBV2
j_call: TRBJ1-5
d_call: TRBD1
cdr3_aa: CASAGDRSNQPQHF
cdr3_nt: TGTGCCAGTGCGGGGGACAGGTCCAATCAGCCCCAGCATTTT

clone_size: -
v_call: TRBV7-3
j_call: TRBJ2-7
d_call: -
cdr3_aa: CASSPSRQRNNEQYF
cdr3_nt: TGTGCCAGCAGCCCATCTCGACAGAGAAACAACGAGCAGTACTTC